These 2 T cell receptor beta chains were all obtained from the same sample, sequenced in a study of blood T cell repertoires in COVID-19. Some clones are missing from TCRdb's copy, which holds only in-frame ones; the method was immunoSEQ multiplex PCR. The sample carries some 490,000 clones, around nine tenths recorded once. Source material: PBMCs or T cells enriched from blood (not recorded which). Receptor source: a woman aged 60-75 years who had recovered from COVID-19.

The gene calls are TRBV10-1 and TRBJ1-3; D unresolved. V was clipped by 10 bases and J by 0 bases, with 16 bases between them. This CDR3 contains 15 residues. Germline CDR1 reads WNHNN; CDR2 reads SYGVQD (reference sequence). Written as DNA, the CDR3 is TGCGCCATCCTTAAGGGAGGGTACTCTGGAAACACCATATATTTT. This translates into CAILKGGYSGNTIYF.

This CDR3 reads CASSSARGSGNQPQHF. The CDR3 DNA reads as TGTGCCAGCAGTTCCGCGCGGGGGAGCGGCAATCAGCCCCAGCATTTT. V usage is TRBV6-5 and J usage is TRBJ1-5, with D perhaps matching TRBD1 (5 bases). Germline lookup yields CDR1 MNHEY and CDR2 SVGAGI. This CDR3 is 16 amino acids long. Trimming took 4 bases from V and 2 from J, leaving 15 bases between them.